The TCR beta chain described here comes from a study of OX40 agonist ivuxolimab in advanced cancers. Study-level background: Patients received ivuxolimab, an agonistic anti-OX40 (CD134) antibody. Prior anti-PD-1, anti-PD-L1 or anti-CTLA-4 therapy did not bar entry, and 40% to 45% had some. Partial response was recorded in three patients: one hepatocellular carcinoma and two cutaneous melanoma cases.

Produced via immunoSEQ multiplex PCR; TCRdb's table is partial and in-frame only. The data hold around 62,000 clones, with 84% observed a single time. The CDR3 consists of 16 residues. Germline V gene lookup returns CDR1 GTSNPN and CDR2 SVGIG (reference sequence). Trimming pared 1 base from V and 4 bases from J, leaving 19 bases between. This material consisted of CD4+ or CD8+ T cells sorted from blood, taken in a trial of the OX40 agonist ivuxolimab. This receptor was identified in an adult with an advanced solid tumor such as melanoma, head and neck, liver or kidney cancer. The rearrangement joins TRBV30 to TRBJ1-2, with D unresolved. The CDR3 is CAWSALPAPGRYGYTF. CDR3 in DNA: TGTGCCTGGAGTGCCCTCCCCGCACCAGGTCGCTATGGCTACACCTTC.